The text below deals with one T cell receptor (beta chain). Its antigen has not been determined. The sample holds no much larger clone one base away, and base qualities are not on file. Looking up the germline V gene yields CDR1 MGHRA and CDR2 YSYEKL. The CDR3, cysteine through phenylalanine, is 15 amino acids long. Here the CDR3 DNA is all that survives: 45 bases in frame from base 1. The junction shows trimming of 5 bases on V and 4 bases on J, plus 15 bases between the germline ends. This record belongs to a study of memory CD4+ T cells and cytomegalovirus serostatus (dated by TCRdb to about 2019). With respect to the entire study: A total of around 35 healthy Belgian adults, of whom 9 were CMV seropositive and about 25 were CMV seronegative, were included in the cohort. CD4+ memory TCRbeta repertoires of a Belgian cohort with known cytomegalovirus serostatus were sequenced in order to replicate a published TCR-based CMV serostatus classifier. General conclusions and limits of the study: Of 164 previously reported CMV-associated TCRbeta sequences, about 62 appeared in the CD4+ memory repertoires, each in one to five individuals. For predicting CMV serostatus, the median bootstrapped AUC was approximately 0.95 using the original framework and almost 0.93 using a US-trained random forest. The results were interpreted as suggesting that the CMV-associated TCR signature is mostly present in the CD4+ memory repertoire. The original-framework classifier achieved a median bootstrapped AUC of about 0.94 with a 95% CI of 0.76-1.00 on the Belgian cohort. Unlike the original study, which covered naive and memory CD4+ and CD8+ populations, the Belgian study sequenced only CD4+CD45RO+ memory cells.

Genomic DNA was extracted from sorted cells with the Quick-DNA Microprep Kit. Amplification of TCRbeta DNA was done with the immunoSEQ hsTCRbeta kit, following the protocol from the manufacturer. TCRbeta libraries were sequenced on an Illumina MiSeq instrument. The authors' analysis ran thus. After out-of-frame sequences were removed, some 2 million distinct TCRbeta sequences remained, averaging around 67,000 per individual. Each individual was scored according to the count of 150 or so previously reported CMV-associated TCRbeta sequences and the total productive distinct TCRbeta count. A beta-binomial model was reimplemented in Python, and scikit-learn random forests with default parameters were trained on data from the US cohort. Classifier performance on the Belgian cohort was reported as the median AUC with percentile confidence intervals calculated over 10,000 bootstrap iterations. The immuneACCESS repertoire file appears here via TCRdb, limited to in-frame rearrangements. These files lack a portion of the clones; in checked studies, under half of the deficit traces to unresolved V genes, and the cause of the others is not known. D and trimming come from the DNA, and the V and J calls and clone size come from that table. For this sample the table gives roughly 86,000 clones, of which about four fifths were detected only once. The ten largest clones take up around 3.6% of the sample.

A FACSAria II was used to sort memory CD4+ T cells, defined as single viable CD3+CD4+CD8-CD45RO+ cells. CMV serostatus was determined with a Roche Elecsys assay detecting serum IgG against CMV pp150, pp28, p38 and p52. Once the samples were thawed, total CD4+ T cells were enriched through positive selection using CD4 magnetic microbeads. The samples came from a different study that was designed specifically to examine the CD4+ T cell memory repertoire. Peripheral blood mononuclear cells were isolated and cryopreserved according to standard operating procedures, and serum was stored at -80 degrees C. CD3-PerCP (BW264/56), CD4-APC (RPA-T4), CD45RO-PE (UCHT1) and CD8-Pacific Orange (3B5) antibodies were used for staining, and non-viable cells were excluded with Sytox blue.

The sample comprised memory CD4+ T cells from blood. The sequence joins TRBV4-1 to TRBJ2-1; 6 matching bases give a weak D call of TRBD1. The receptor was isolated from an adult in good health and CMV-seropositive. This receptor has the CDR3 CASSGAGAVYNEQFF. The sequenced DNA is TGCGCCAGCAGCGGCGCAGGGGCCGTGTACAATGAGCAGTTCTTC.